These T cell receptor beta chains were read from a single sample in a study of post-analysis software for immune sequencing data. TCRdb analysed the PCR reads with MiXCR anew, one entry per CDR3 protein. The table includes 750,000 to 950,000 distinct CDR3 sequences, under 70% detected once. The sample consisted of blood. These TCRs come from a girl aged 5-17 years with multiple sclerosis. CDR3s include the opening cysteine and the closing phenylalanine or tryptophan. D genes are given only for firm matches. Clone size appears in some rows only: once, few, many, or a class for an expanded clone.

clone_size j_call d_call v_call cdr3_aa cdr3_nt
- TRBJ2-1 TRBD1 TRBV10-1 CASSGKGSRGPFEQFF TGCGCCAGCAGTGGAAAGGGGAGCAGGGGGCCTTTTGAGCAGTTCTTC
- TRBJ1-5 - TRBV12-5 CASGSPQGAQHF TGTGCTAGTGGTTCGCCTCAGGGTGCCCAGCATTTT
- TRBJ2-5 TRBD2 TRBV20-1 CSARGGGGIMQETQYF TGCAGTGCTAGGGGGGGCGGGGGGATAATGCAAGAGACCCAGTACTTC
- TRBJ2-5 - TRBV9 CASSDRFQETQYF TGTGCCAGCAGCGACAGGTTCCAAGAGACCCAGTACTTC
- TRBJ1-5 - TRBV21-1 CASSKKGGDSNQPQHF TGTGCCAGCAGCAAAAAAGGGGGGGATAGCAATCAGCCCCAGCATTTT
few TRBJ2-1 TRBD2 TRBV7-9 CASSSTTGLVANEQFF TGTGCCAGCAGCTCCACAACGGGACTAGTGGCGAATGAGCAGTTCTTC
few TRBJ2-5 - TRBV5-1 CASSLEAIGQETQYF TGCGCCAGCAGCTTGGAGGCAATAGGCCAAGAGACCCAGTACTTC
- TRBJ2-1 TRBD2 TRBV24-1 CATSDSGTSGRINEQFF TGTGCCACCAGTGATTCCGGGACTAGCGGGAGAATCAATGAGCAGTTCTTC
- TRBJ2-3 TRBD2 TRBV20-1 CSASPTSGTSGADTQYF TGCAGTGCTAGCCCCACCTCCGGGACTAGCGGCGCAGATACGCAGTATTTT
- TRBJ2-7 - TRBV20-1 CSATGAPYEQYF TGCAGTGCTACAGGGGCGCCCTACGAGCAGTACTTC
- TRBJ2-7 - TRBV7-9 CASSRGLASNEQYF TGTGCCAGCAGCAGGGGGCTAGCGAGCAACGAGCAGTACTTC
few TRBJ2-6 - TRBV15 CATSRGLGTGANVLTF TGTGCCACCAGCCGAGGCTTAGGTACTGGGGCCAACGTCCTGACTTTC
- TRBJ2-1 - TRBV14 CASSQTWGEQFF TGTGCCAGCAGCCAAACATGGGGGGAGCAGTTCTTC
few TRBJ2-7 - TRBV6-1 CASSEVVFTYEQYF TGTGCCAGCAGTGAGGTCGTCTTCACCTACGAGCAGTACTTC
- TRBJ1-1 - TRBV29-1 CSANREVNTEAFF TGCAGCGCTAACCGGGAGGTGAACACTGAAGCTTTCTTT
- TRBJ2-1 TRBD2 TRBV20-1 CSARDLSSGTVDEQFF TGCAGTGCTAGAGATCTAAGTAGCGGGACGGTTGATGAGCAGTTCTTC
- TRBJ2-7 TRBD1 TRBV20-1 CSARDTRDRVPYEQYF TGCAGTGCTAGAGATACCCGGGACAGGGTCCCCTACGAGCAGTACTTC
- TRBJ2-1 TRBD2 TRBV29-1 CSVEKDLAGGLLAYNEQFF TGCAGCGTTGAAAAAGACCTAGCGGGAGGTCTCCTAGCCTACAATGAGCAGTTCTTC
- TRBJ2-7 TRBD2 TRBV2 CASRTMGGGPSYEQYF TGTGCCAGCAGAACCATGGGGGGAGGGCCCTCCTACGAGCAGTACTTC
- TRBJ2-5 - TRBV29-1 CSVGWKMETQYF TGCAGCGTTGGCTGGAAAATGGAGACCCAGTACTTC
- TRBJ2-1 TRBD2 TRBV10-3 CAIRPTSGDNEQFF TGTGCCATCAGGCCCACTAGCGGGGACAATGAGCAGTTCTTC
- TRBJ1-2 - TRBV27 CASRPTANYGYTF TGTGCCAGCAGACCTACTGCTAACTATGGCTACACCTTC
- TRBJ2-7 - TRBV12-3/TRBV12-4 CASSLPGSGYYEQYF TGTGCCAGCAGTCTCCCGGGGAGCGGTTACTACGAGCAGTACTTC
- TRBJ1-2 - TRBV10-3 CAIGGANYGYTF TGTGCCATAGGTGGTGCGAACTATGGCTACACCTTC
- TRBJ2-1 - TRBV5-1 CASSLVPDGSYNEQFF TGCGCCAGCAGCTTGGTGCCAGACGGCTCCTACAATGAGCAGTTCTTC
- TRBJ1-2 - TRBV20-1 CSARDSPGGYTF TGCAGTGCTAGAGATTCACCGGGAGGCTACACCTTC
- TRBJ1-2 - TRBV18 CASSPLGLGDYGYTF TGTGCCAGCTCCCCCCTGGGGCTTGGAGACTATGGCTACACCTTC
- TRBJ2-7 - TRBV20-1 CSAREGRGVYEQYF TGCAGTGCCCGGGAAGGCAGGGGTGTGTACGAGCAGTACTTC
- TRBJ2-7 - TRBV27 CASSQGTAEQYF TGTGCCAGCAGTCAAGGAACAGCGGAGCAGTACTTC
- TRBJ2-1 TRBD2 TRBV5-1 CASSLELAGFNEQFF TGCGCCAGCAGCTTGGAACTAGCGGGATTCAATGAGCAGTTCTTC
- TRBJ1-1 - TRBV20-1 CSASQVPGAEAFF TGCAGTGCTAGTCAGGTCCCCGGGGCTGAAGCTTTCTTT